This TCR beta chain was recovered during a study of T cells in localized non-small cell lung cancer. Whole-study results and caveats: For the top 100 tumor clones, a median about 60 also appeared in adjacent lung.

Profiling relied on immunoSEQ multiplex PCR, and the TCRdb table lists in-frame clones only, not all of them. This table holds some 82,000 clones, over 70% found once. For this clone: Its antigen is undetermined.

The specimen comprised PBMCs, sampled before any cancer treatment. The TCR originated in a man aged 40 to 70 with stage II squamous cell lung carcinoma.

DNA for the CDR3: TGCGCCAGCAGTCAGAAGGGATTCTACGAGCAGTACTTC. Protein: CASSQKGFYEQYF. The J gene is TRBJ2-7, the V gene TRBV23-1; D not certain. TRBV23-1 belongs to the ORF category, with a function that is uncertain. V shed 3 bases and J shed 3 bases, with 9 bases lying between them. The CDR3 length is 13 residues.